These T cell receptor beta chains were read from a single sample in a study of Ad26.COV2.S vaccination and SARS-CoV-2 variants. The protocol was immunoSEQ multiplex PCR, while the TCRdb copy is restricted to in-frame clones and leaves out a portion. The sample has around 380,000 clones, more than 85% seen once; the top ten hold around 3.4%. The sequencing here drew on peripheral blood, taken in a trial of Ad26.COV2.S vaccine versus placebo. The source is a person aged 18-65 years who received the Ad26.COV2.S COVID-19 vaccine or a placebo. Each CDR3 is given with its conserved first and last residue. D genes are given only for firm matches. Clone sizes are given selectively: once, few, many, or a class where the clone is expanded.

CDR3aa: CASSLAGPNYGYTF
CDR3nt: TGTGCCAGCAGTTTGGCAGGACCTAACTATGGCTACACCTTC
j_gene: TRBJ1-2
v_gene: TRBV27
d_gene: .
len: 14
abundance: once

CDR3aa: CASREGTEPEAFF
CDR3nt: TGCGCCAGCAGGGAAGGGACAGAACCTGAAGCTTTCTTT
j_gene: TRBJ1-1
v_gene: TRBV5-1
d_gene: TRBD1
len: 13
abundance: many

CDR3aa: CASSLSTTEQYF
CDR3nt: TGTGCCAGCAGCTTAAGCACGACCGAGCAGTACTTC
j_gene: TRBJ2-7
v_gene: TRBV7-9
d_gene: .
len: 12
abundance: .

CDR3aa: CASSQGRDDTEAFF
CDR3nt: TGTGCCAGCAGCCAAGGGAGGGATGATACTGAAGCTTTCTTT
j_gene: TRBJ1-1
v_gene: TRBV3-1/TRBV3-2
d_gene: .
len: 14
abundance: .

CDR3aa: CASSLSGEDTQYF
CDR3nt: TGTGCCAGCAGCTTATCAGGGGAGGATACGCAGTATTTT
j_gene: TRBJ2-3
v_gene: TRBV7-2
d_gene: .
len: 13
abundance: .

CDR3aa: CATSLQTRANYGYTF
CDR3nt: TGTGCCACCAGTTTGCAGACAAGGGCCAACTATGGCTACACCTTC
j_gene: TRBJ1-2
v_gene: TRBV24-1
d_gene: .
len: 15
abundance: .

CDR3aa: CASSQVPGAYEQYF
CDR3nt: TGTGCCAGCAGCCAAGTGCCGGGGGCGTACGAGCAGTACTTC
j_gene: TRBJ2-7
v_gene: TRBV3-1/TRBV3-2
d_gene: .
len: 14
abundance: .

CDR3aa: CASRKPGLYEQYF
CDR3nt: TGTGCCAGCAGAAAACCGGGCCTCTACGAGCAGTACTTC
j_gene: TRBJ2-7
v_gene: TRBV6-5
d_gene: .
len: 13
abundance: .

CDR3aa: CASSLEPSTEAFF
CDR3nt: TGTGCCAGCAGCTTAGAACCCAGTACTGAAGCTTTCTTT
j_gene: TRBJ1-1
v_gene: TRBV7-9
d_gene: .
len: 13
abundance: .

CDR3aa: CATGPFGGYTF
CDR3nt: TGTGCCACCGGACCCTTTGGTGGCTACACCTTC
j_gene: TRBJ1-2
v_gene: TRBV6-5
d_gene: .
len: 11
abundance: .

CDR3aa: CASSLDRVAGELFF
CDR3nt: TGTGCCAGCAGTTTGGACAGGGTGGCCGGGGAGCTGTTTTTT
j_gene: TRBJ2-2
v_gene: TRBV6-2/TRBV6-3
d_gene: TRBD1
len: 14
abundance: .

CDR3aa: CASSSRTSGATGELFF
CDR3nt: TGCGCCAGCAGCTCCCGGACTAGCGGGGCCACCGGGGAGCTGTTTTTT
j_gene: TRBJ2-2
v_gene: TRBV5-1
d_gene: TRBD2
len: 16
abundance: .

CDR3aa: CASSGQGLASYEQYF
CDR3nt: TGTGCCAGCAGCGGACAGGGACTCGCGTCCTACGAGCAGTACTTC
j_gene: TRBJ2-7
v_gene: TRBV11-2
d_gene: TRBD1
len: 15
abundance: .

CDR3aa: CASSLRGSGGETQYF
CDR3nt: TGTGCCAGCAGCCTCCGCGGTAGCGGGGGTGAGACCCAGTACTTC
j_gene: TRBJ2-5
v_gene: TRBV3-1/TRBV3-2
d_gene: TRBD2
len: 15
abundance: .

CDR3aa: CASSAGGSTDTQYF
CDR3nt: TGTGCCAGCAGTGCCGGGGGGAGCACAGATACGCAGTATTTT
j_gene: TRBJ2-3
v_gene: TRBV6-4
d_gene: TRBD2
len: 14
abundance: .

CDR3aa: CASSLDGLQAEAFF
CDR3nt: TGTGCCAGCAGCTTGGACGGACTCCAAGCGGAAGCTTTCTTT
j_gene: TRBJ1-1
v_gene: TRBV7-9
d_gene: .
len: 14
abundance: .

CDR3aa: CASSDRAANTEAFF
CDR3nt: TGTGCCAGCAGTGACCGCGCAGCGAACACTGAAGCTTTCTTT
j_gene: TRBJ1-1
v_gene: TRBV2
d_gene: .
len: 14
abundance: .

CDR3aa: CAYTQGGEQYF
CDR3nt: TGTGCTTACACACAGGGAGGCGAGCAGTACTTC
j_gene: TRBJ2-7
v_gene: TRBV30
d_gene: .
len: 11
abundance: once

CDR3aa: CASSLYGSVTGGAKNIQYF
CDR3nt: TGTGCCAGCAGCTTATATGGGAGTGTAACGGGAGGAGCCAAAAACATTCAGTACTTC
j_gene: TRBJ2-4
v_gene: TRBV7-2
d_gene: TRBD2
len: 19
abundance: .